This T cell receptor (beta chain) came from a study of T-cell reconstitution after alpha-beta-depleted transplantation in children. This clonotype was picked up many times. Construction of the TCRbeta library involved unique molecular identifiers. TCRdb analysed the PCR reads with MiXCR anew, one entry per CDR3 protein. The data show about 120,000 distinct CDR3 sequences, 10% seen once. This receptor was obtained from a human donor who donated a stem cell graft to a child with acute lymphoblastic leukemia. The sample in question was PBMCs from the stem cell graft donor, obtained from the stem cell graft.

The DNA for the CDR3 is TGTGCCAGCAGCTTAACAGCGTACGGCTACACCTTC. Translated: CASSLTAYGYTF. The rearrangement uses TRBV5-6 and TRBJ1-2, with D uncertain. CDR1 and CDR2 from the germline V gene are SGHDT and YYEEEE. V was shortened by 2 bases and J by 8 bases, with 10 bases between the two germline ends. This CDR3 has 12 amino acids.